This T cell receptor beta chain is from a study of cytomegalovirus exposure and HLA in healthy donors. Use of 60 Vbeta and 13 Jbeta primers characterized the PCR. Sequencing was performed with immunoSEQ multiplex PCR; in TCRdb, only in-frame clones are kept and a portion is missing. The sample includes approximately 100,000 clones, 73% of them seen just once. Looked up from germline, CDR1 is MNHNY and CDR2 is SVGAGI (reference sequence). The ends were cut back, 2 bases at V and 0 bases at J, with 12 bases in the middle. This CDR3 contains 16 residues. The chain recombines TRBV6-6 with TRBJ2-3; possibly TRBD2 for D (5 bases). The clonotype was recovered from a man in his forties or fifties in good health and CMV-seronegative. The sequencing sample was made of PBMCs. The CDR3 DNA follows: TGTGCCAGCAGTTACCCCCAGGCGGGTAGCACAGATACGCAGTATTTT. Amino acids: CASSYPQAGSTDTQYF.